This T cell receptor (beta chain) derives from a study of T cell changes during pregnancy in multiple sclerosis. Profiled with immunoSEQ multiplex PCR; TCRdb holds only in-frame clones, not every one. The sample carries around 56,000 clones, roughly nine tenths recorded once. The CDR3 runs 14 residues. CDR1 and CDR2 (germline): SGDLS, YYNGEE. Trimming took 6 bases from V and 7 from J; bases not matched to a gene: 10. This sequence joins TRBV9 and TRBJ2-1; 7 bases agree with TRBD2. The TCR sequence derives from a female donor with multiple sclerosis, enrolled in a pregnancy study. Sequenced here: CD4+ T cells from peripheral blood mononuclear cells, sampled in the third trimester of pregnancy. This CDR3 is CASNAGTSANEQFF. The CDR3 bases are TGTGCCAGCAACGCCGGAACTAGCGCGAATGAGCAGTTCTTC.